In this sample, the clone carrying this T cell receptor beta chain turned up many times. TCRdb re-derived calls from the reads in MiXCR, one entry per CDR3 protein. The sample contains 29,000 or so distinct CDR3 sequences, 18% of which appear only once. The source of the sample is a study of patients with pleural tuberculosis. Sequenced sample: peripheral blood. The source is a human donor with pleural tuberculosis.

CDR3 DNA sequence: TGTGCCAGTAGTATCTTCAGTGGGGGGCGCGATGAGCAGTTCTTC. It encodes CASSIFSGGRDEQFF. The chain couples TRBV19 to TRBJ2-1; D may match TRBD1 or TRBD2 (6 bases each). Germline lookup yields CDR1 LNHDA and CDR2 SQIVND (reference sequence). The V end was cut by 3 bases, the J end by 8 bases, with 17 bases between. The CDR3 consists of 15 residues.